In this sample, the clone carrying this T cell receptor beta chain turned up a few times. The target antigen is unknown. These data are taken from a study of T cells after yellow fever vaccination. Study information: Those fractions that held only low numbers of cells were prepared using the SMART-Seq v4 Ultra Low Input RNA kit.

Findings of the study overall: Post-booster reappearance was seen for most primary-vaccination clones (just over 95% CD4, roughly 88% CD8). Contamination of FACS-sorted repertoires by abundant clonotypes from the bulk population could occur.

A single record per CDR3 protein comes from TCRdb applying MiXCR to the 5' RACE reads. This table holds about 630,000 distinct CDR3 sequences, roughly an eighth found once. Material: PBMCs, obtained on the day of the yellow fever booster vaccination. The TCR originated in a man between 25 and 39 years old who received the YFV17D yellow fever vaccine.

The CDR3, as DNA: TGTGCCAGCAGTTTCGTACAGGGGGCCAATTCACCCCTCCACTTT. Translation gives CASSFVQGANSPLHF. The chain has TRBV6-5 and TRBJ1-6; TRBD1 agrees at 9 bases. After removal of 4 bases from V and 7 bases from J, the junction contained 5 bases not matched to a gene. Germline CDR1 and CDR2: MNHEY and SVGAGI. The CDR3 runs 15 residues.